This T cell receptor (beta chain) comes out of a study of cytomegalovirus exposure and HLA in healthy donors listed by TCRdb under 2017. In terms of the full investigation: An earlier analysis of around 600 of the donors reported roughly 270 Gb of sequence data and 100 million to 140 million unique TCR beta sequences from about 179 million T cells. An early release covering more than 500 HLA-typed donors comprised 250 to 350 gigabases of sequencing data and 85 million to 100 million unique TCR sequences. The genetic ancestry cluster associated with self-reported Caucasian donors included 81% of the 300 to 400 genotyped donors. The study was designed to test whether signatures of past pathogen exposure could be identified by cataloging public T cell receptors. The study profiled the T cell repertoires of 666 subjects by immunosequencing and related them to cytomegalovirus serostatus. A separate validation cohort of 100 to 150 different subjects was used in addition to the approximately 670-subject first cohort. To predict cytomegalovirus infection status, the study brought together high-throughput TCR immunosequencing, statistical association of individual TCRs with disease status, and machine learning. A later analysis re-examined previously published TCR beta repertoires from more than 600 donors and added high-resolution HLA genotyping to investigate patterns of TCR occurrence. Rather than drawing on any new phenotypic data, the later analysis identified candidate immune exposures from TCR beta sequences and the way those sequences occurred across donors. An earlier analysis of 587 of the donors applied high-throughput TCR beta sequencing to assess whether each TCR beta V gene segment acted as functional or pseudogenic. Donor age, sex, ethnicity and CMV serostatus were collected together with the repertoire data. A later genetic analysis took genome-wide SNP genotypes for about 60% of the roughly 670 donors and used that subset as a discovery cohort. All discovery cohort repertoires had been generated on a single sequencing platform. Class I and class II HLA loci were covered by the typing at four-digit resolution. Typing coverage varied by locus: roughly 629-630 donors for A, B, C, DRB1 and DQB1; roughly 510 for DQA1; more than 600 for DPA1; around 490 for DPB1. Roughly five DR-DQ haplotypes were treated as single units for association and clustering because of strong linkage in the cohort. Among over 350 genotyped donors of the cohort, an average of around 240,000 unique TCR beta nucleotide sequences were sequenced per donor, roughly 18% of them non-productive.

What the study reported, not specific to this receptor: The earlier analysis of approximately 540 of the donors excluded around 17 rarely observed V segments, including chromosome 9 orphons, because counts were too low. In a later analysis, 15,000 to 20,000 TCR beta sequences were associated with specific HLA alleles at a false discovery rate of 0.05. Immune exposure information for the cohort was limited to CMV serostatus. In a later analysis, several top co-occurrence clusters were reported to appear linked to parvovirus B19, influenza, CMV and Epstein-Barr virus. The cohort was sequenced for TCR beta chains only, and without alpha or paired-chain data the features that could be detected were limited. Assigning TCR associations to individual alleles was difficult when HLA alleles, especially DR and DQ, strongly co-occurred. The authors suggested that the approach could potentially be extended to other disease states and immunological phenotypes. V-gene and J-gene trimming of TCR beta chains was associated with a missense DCLRE1C variant in a later genetic analysis, and the association was replicated in an independent cohort. The 87-base-pair reads could not distinguish some IMGT-functional V segments, including TRBV6-2 and TRBV6-3, so those segments were excluded. Because HLA typing was unavailable for some donors at each locus, only the typed subset was used in association tests. Most TCR sequences were seen in very few donors, while some public TCRs were found in many individuals. The classifier was reported to diagnose cytomegalovirus status with high specificity and sensitivity in both the original and validation cohorts. In the study, 150 to 200 TCR beta chains were listed as associated with cytomegalovirus. Compared with equally common non-associated chains, HLA-associated TCR beta chains in a later analysis were more clonally expanded and had lower generation probabilities. An earlier analysis of approximately 540 of the donors showed that most TCR beta V segments appeared in productive rearrangements either about 90% or about 30% of the time, which broadly matched IMGT annotations. A further reported finding was that TCR beta sequences accurately predicted the HLA-A and HLA-B alleles for most subjects in the first cohort. Roughly uniform sequencing depth across donors was assumed in presence/absence analyses, although this assumption may not hold. Linkage disequilibrium might explain the correlated functional status among segregating V segments, but an unknown experimental factor could not be ruled out. Three of the identified cytomegalovirus-associated TCR beta chains were confirmed in vitro to be specific for cytomegalovirus antigens. In a later genetic analysis, fewer N-insertions in productive TCRs were reported among donors in an Asian-associated ancestry cluster than the roughly 700-donor mean. A later analysis found that TCR association rates varied across HLA loci, with DRB1 alleles showing the most associated TCRs and HLA-C alleles the fewest. In a later analysis, most CMV-associated TCR beta chains were found to appear HLA-restricted, with HLA associations seemingly driven largely by CMV exposure. A group of highly shared sequence variants was considered likely to be a technical artifact of the sequencing pipeline.

In total, 666 healthy bone marrow donors made up the cohort. At the time of sampling, all cohort members were nominally healthy, though unrecorded immune exposures were likely present. The donor was CMV seronegative and was included in the group of several hundred seronegative cohort members. Each donor provided a peripheral blood sample, and peripheral blood mononuclear cells were used for TCR beta sequencing. Genomic DNA extraction from the blood cell samples was performed with the Qiagen DNeasy Blood Extraction Kit. As for this clone: It lacks a known antigen. The sample holds no much larger clone one base away, and base qualities are not on file.

Per the germline V gene, SNHLY is the CDR1 and FYNNEI is the CDR2. Relative to germline, V is missing 5 bases and J is missing 5 bases, with 7 bases of the junction outside any gene match. Inclusive of the bounding cysteine and phenylalanine, the CDR3 is 14 residues long. Only CDR3 DNA is held: 42 bases, read in frame from base 1. The library was prepared using the immunoSEQ multiplex PCR assay. The multiplex PCR relied on a mix of 60 forward primers for TCR Vbeta segments and 13 reverse primers for TCR Jbeta segments. The CDR3 region of rearranged TCR beta genes was amplified from genomic DNA by a multiplex PCR assay. Amplified TCR beta libraries were sequenced as 87-base-pair reads on the Illumina HiSeq System. The paper's processing steps were these. In a later analysis, tens of millions of unique TCR beta chains were counted across the 500 to 700 repertoires, and roughly 11 million of these chains were shared by at least two donors. Raw reads were error-corrected and collapsed into unique sequences with a nearest-neighbor algorithm that merged closely related sequences to remove PCR and sequencing errors. To assign V, D and J gene segments, CDR3 sequences were aligned to IMGT reference sequences. For a sequence to be retained, at least a six-nucleotide match to both a V gene segment and a J gene segment was required. A rearrangement was called productive if the CDR3 had no stop codons and remained in frame with V and J, and every other rearrangement was called non-productive. CDR3 was defined by IMGT convention, running from the second conserved V-encoded cysteine to the conserved J-encoded phenylalanine. The earlier analysis of 550 to 650 of the donors excluded any sequence lacking an unambiguous match to a single V gene segment. An earlier analysis of a few hundred of the donors called V segments functional above 56.7% productive rearrangements and segregating when the between-donor standard deviation exceeded 5%. A statistical classification framework was developed to diagnose cytomegalovirus status using the catalog of TCR beta chain sequences. A later analysis assigned V and J genes by comparing TCR nucleotide sequences with IMGT/GENE-DB human TR gene sequences. In a later analysis, CDR3 sequences and most-parsimonious VDJ recombination scenarios were assigned using the TCRdist pipeline. In a later analysis, each TCR beta chain was defined by its CDR3 amino acid sequence together with its V-gene family, and reads lacking a unique V-gene family were excluded. As a way to deal with suspected cross-contamination and a sequencing artifact, a later analysis dropped 592 nucleotide sequences that were highly shared and had low generation probability. In a later analysis, a clonal expansion index was calculated for each public chain from normalized within-repertoire ranks of inferred template counts. A later analysis computed generation probabilities with a VDJ recombination model fitted to out-of-frame rearrangements, and checked the results against IGoR. A later analysis scored TCR-TCR, TCR-HLA and TCR-CMV co-occurrence with hypergeometric tests, applying a repertoire-size bias correction to TCR pairs. A later analysis estimated false discovery rates by permuting HLA or CMV assignments 20 times. In a later analysis, co-occurring TCRs were grouped with DBSCAN, and TCRdist sequence similarity was added when clustering was performed within HLA-allele-positive subsets. Co-occurrence clustering excluded repertoires with fewer than 30,000 or more than 120,000 public chains, plus five with anomalous nucleotide sharing. TCRdb re-hosts the immuneACCESS table, in-frame sequences only. Its copies lack some clones; in the studies checked, an unresolved V gene accounts for under half of them, and the cause for the rest is not known. Clone size and V and J calls were adopted from that table, with D and trimming inferred from the DNA. This sample lists about 120,000 clones; 72% were detected once. The top ten clones comprise less than 5% of the sample.

Rearrangement joined TRBV2 to TRBJ2-5; a stretch of 8 junction bases matches TRBD2. Sequencing input: PBMCs. This receptor was obtained from a man aged 25-45 years in good health and CMV-seronegative. This receptor carries the CDR3 CASSYQTSEETQYF. The base sequence is TGTGCCAGCAGTTACCAGACTAGCGAGGAGACCCAGTACTTC.